This TCR beta chain was recovered during a study of early T cells in non-severe SARS-CoV-2 infection. Study-level information: The authors sequenced bulk RNA from unsorted whole blood, leaving chains unpaired. Whole-study results and caveats: Using VDJdb, the matching emphasized anti-spike CD8 responses while missing private and CD4 specificities.

Each single cDNA molecule received a unique molecular identifier. TCRdb re-derived calls from the 5' RACE reads in MiXCR, one entry per CDR3 protein. The table includes roughly 65,000 distinct CDR3 sequences, 9.5% to 13% detected once. With 0 bases removed from V and 3 bases from J, the gap between germline ends came to 10 bases. CDR1 DFQATT and CDR2 SNEGSKA come from the germline V gene (reference sequence). CDR3 length: 14 residues. The table lists this clonotype with a few counts. The antigen remains undetermined. The chain joins TRBV20-1 to TRBJ2-3, with D hard to call. What was sequenced was whole blood. The TCR comes from an adult who was a healthcare worker with PCR-confirmed SARS-CoV-2 infection or an uninfected control (not recorded which). In DNA form, the CDR3 reads TGCAGTGCTAGAGATCCGGGCAGGACAGATACGCAGTATTTT. Protein: CSARDPGRTDTQYF.